The clone carrying this TCR beta chain was found a few times. Its target is unknown. The assay was immunoSEQ multiplex PCR, and TCRdb's table has in-frame clones only and misses some. The sample lists tens of thousands of clones; 80% to 90% were seen once. The sample belongs to a study of T cells in localized non-small cell lung cancer. Study-wide results and limits: Compared with tumor, uninvolved adjacent lung displayed greater T cell clonality, ranking highest overall. Density of T cells in blood, when higher, went with longer overall survival. Multi-region tumor sequencing was not done, so intratumor heterogeneity could not be excluded.

With 1 base removed from V and 3 bases from J, the gap between germline ends came to 8 bases. Germline CDR1 SGHRS, CDR2 YFSETQ. This CDR3 region has 14 residues. The material sequenced was peripheral blood, taken before any cancer treatment. The chain recombines TRBV5-1 with TRBJ1-5, with D hard to call. This TCR came from a male donor at least 60 years old with stage III lung adenocarcinoma. This CDR3 reads CASSLSGDNQPQHF. The CDR3 nucleotides are TGCGCCAGCAGCTTGTCCGGCGACAATCAGCCCCAGCATTTT.